This T cell receptor (beta chain) came from a study of T cell responses to AZD1222 COVID-19 vaccine. Background on the study: Pooling of second doses given at about 4 or about 12 weeks was done.

Overall study findings and caveats: Rises in breadth and depth of Spike-specific TCRs came after two AZD1222 doses. Mostly white British, mostly female donors; authors suggested clonal diversity may be underestimated. Spike regions recognized by vaccine-associated CD4 TCRs spanned the protein, led by 160-218 and 743-854.

TCRdb's copy holds only in-frame clones and misses some; the assay was immunoSEQ multiplex PCR. The sample lists around 130,000 clones, about 82% occurring once. Points on this clone: The antigen is unknown.

This CDR3 comprises 14 residues. V dropped 7 bases and J dropped 4; count of bases not matched to a gene: 4. Germline V CDR1 and CDR2: MNHNY, SVGAGI (reference sequence). The sample was peripheral blood, taken on day 0 of AZD1222 vaccination. The source of this sequence is an adult in good health. V gene TRBV6-6 combines with J gene TRBJ2-2, with TRBD2 matching over 9 bases. CDR3 protein: CASNRLAATGELFF. As DNA, the CDR3 is TGTGCCAGCAACAGACTAGCGGCCACCGGGGAGCTGTTTTTT.